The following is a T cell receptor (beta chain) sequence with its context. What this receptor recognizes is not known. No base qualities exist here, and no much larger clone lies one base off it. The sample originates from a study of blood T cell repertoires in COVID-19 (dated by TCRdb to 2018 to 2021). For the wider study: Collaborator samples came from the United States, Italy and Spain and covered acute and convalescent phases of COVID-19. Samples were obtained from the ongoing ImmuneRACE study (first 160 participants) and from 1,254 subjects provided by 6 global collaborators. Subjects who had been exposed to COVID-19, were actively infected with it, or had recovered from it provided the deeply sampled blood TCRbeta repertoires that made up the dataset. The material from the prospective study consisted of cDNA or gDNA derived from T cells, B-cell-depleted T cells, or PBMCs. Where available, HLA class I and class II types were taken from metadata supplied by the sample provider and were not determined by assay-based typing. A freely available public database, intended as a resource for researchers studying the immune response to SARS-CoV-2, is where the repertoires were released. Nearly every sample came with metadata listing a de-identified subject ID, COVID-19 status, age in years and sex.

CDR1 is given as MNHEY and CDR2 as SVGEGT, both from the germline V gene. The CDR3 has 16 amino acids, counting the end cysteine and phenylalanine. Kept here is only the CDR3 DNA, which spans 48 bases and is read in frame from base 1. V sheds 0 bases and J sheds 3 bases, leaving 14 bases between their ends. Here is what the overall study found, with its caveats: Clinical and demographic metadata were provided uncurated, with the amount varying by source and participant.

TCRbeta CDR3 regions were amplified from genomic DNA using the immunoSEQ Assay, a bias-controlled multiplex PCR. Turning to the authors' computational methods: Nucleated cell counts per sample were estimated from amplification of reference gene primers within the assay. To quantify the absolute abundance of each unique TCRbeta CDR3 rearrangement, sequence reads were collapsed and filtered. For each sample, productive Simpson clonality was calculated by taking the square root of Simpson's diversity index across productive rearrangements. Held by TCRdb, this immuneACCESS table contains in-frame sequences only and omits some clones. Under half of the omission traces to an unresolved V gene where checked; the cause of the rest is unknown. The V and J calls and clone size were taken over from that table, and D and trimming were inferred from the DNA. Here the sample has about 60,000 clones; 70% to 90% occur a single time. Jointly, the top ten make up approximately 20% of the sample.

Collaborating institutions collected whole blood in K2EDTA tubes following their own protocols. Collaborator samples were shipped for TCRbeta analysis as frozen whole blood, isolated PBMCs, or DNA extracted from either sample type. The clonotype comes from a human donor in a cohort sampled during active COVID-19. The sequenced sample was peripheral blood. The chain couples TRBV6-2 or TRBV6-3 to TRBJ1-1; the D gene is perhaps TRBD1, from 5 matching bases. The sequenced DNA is TGTGCCAGCAGTTACTCTGGCTCCAGGGAGGACACTGAAGCTTTCTTT. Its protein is CASSYSGSREDTEAFF.